One and the same sample provided the 16 T cell receptor beta chains below, sequenced in a study of blood T cell repertoires in COVID-19 (dated by TCRdb to the early 2020s). Receptor libraries were prepared by the immunoSEQ multiplex PCR assay. Sourced from immuneACCESS, this table was stored by TCRdb with only in-frame sequences that have V and J called. A share of the clones is absent; for the studies checked, an unresolved V gene accounts for under half, and the remainder has no known explanation. The sample data list about 190,000 clones, and roughly 87% of these were observed just once. The ten largest clones take up 6% to 7% of the sample. What was sequenced was peripheral blood. Receptors originate from a woman in her thirties or forties with acute or convalescent COVID-19.

This clone appeared once. J is TRBJ1-1 and V is TRBV19; 8 bases are a match to TRBD1. CDR1 is LNHDA and CDR2 is SQIVND in the germline V gene (reference sequence). This CDR3 has 14 residues. Germline trimming cut 9 bases from V and 3 bases from J; bases unmatched to any gene: 9. The CDR3 reads CASVPRTGYTEAFF. The CDR3 region has the DNA TGTGCCAGCGTGCCCAGGACAGGGTACACTGAAGCTTTCTTT.

The V and J genes are TRBV11-2 and TRBJ2-5; TRBD2 is a possible D gene (5 bases). Trimming removed 2 bases from V and 3 bases from J, with 16 bases in between. CDR3 length: 16 amino acids. CDR1 and CDR2 (germline): SGHAT, FQNNGV. CDR3 nucleotide sequence: TGTGCCAGCAGCTTACGAGGCGGGCCCCCCGAAGAGACCCAGTACTTC. Translating it yields CASSLRGGPPEETQYF.

The chain is built from TRBV2 and TRBJ1-2, with 9 bases identical to TRBD1. The junction had 5 bases not matched to a gene; V was cut back by 6 bases and J by 3 bases. CDR1 is SNHLY, CDR2 FYNNEI, per germline. This CDR3 has 14 residues. The CDR3 region is CASSEGTGYYGYTF. CDR3 coding DNA: TGTGCCAGCAGCGAGGGGACAGGGTACTATGGCTACACCTTC.

This clone appeared once. The rearrangement links TRBV5-5 to TRBJ1-5; D remains ambiguous. This CDR3 is 15 amino acids long. V dropped 4 bases and J dropped 0 bases, with 11 bases sitting between them. CDR1 SGHKS and CDR2 YYEKEE come from the germline V gene (reference sequence). The CDR3 sequence is CASSREIYSNQPQHF. The CDR3 DNA sequence: TGTGCCAGCAGCCGTGAGATCTATAGCAATCAGCCCCAGCATTTT. Full variable domain (remainder filled in from reference TRBV5-5 and TRBJ1-5): DAGVTQSPTHLIKTRGQQVTLRCSPISGHKSVSWYQQVLGQGPQFIFQYYEKEERGRGNFPDRFSARQFPNYSSELNVNALLLGDSALYLCASSREIYSNQPQHFGDGTRLSIL.

V is TRBV19 and J is TRBJ2-7, with 9 bases fitting TRBD1. CDR1 and CDR2 from the germline V gene are LNHDA and SQIVND (reference sequence). The ends lost 5 bases at V and 5 bases at J; junction bases unmatched: 10. There are 15 residues in the CDR3. CDR3: CASSPTGQGPNEQYF. CDR3 DNA sequence: TGTGCCAGTAGTCCCACCGGACAGGGGCCTAACGAGCAGTACTTC. Variable domain in full (rest from reference TRBV19 and TRBJ2-7): DGGITQSPKYLFRKEGQNVTLSCEQNLNHDAMYWYRQDPGQGLRLIYYSQIVNDFQKGDIAEGYSVSREKKESFPLTVTSAQKNPTAFYLCASSPTGQGPNEQYFGPGTRLTVT.

Written as DNA, the CDR3 is TGTGCCAGCAGCCCCTATGGCACAGGGGGCGCGGAAGAGCAGTACTTC. Translation: CASSPYGTGGAEEQYF. This sequence joins TRBV9 and TRBJ2-7; 9 positions match TRBD1. The length of the CDR3 is 16 residues. Germline V lookup: CDR1 SGDLS, CDR2 YYNGEE. V lost 4 bases, J lost 7 bases, and 15 bases stayed unmatched. Using reference TRBV9 and TRBJ2-7 for the parts outside the CDR3, the full variable domain is DSGVTQTPKHLITATGQRVTLRCSPRSGDLSVYWYQQSLDQGLQFLIQYYNGEERAKGNILERFSAQQFPDLHSELNLSSLELGDSALYFCASSPYGTGGAEEQYFGPGTRLTVT.

V gene TRBV5-8 combines with J gene TRBJ1-1; D may be TRBD1 (5 bases). Germline lookup yields CDR1 SGHTS and CDR2 YDEGEE. Trimming pared 3 bases from V and 4 bases from J, leaving 7 bases between. The CDR3 is 12 residues long. This CDR3 reads CASSWGGTEAFF. CDR3 sequence (DNA): TGTGCCAGCAGCTGGGGGGGCACTGAAGCTTTCTTT.

The DNA for the CDR3 is TGTGCCAGTAGTGGTGGGTCTAGCGGTAACACCGGGGAGCTGTTTTTT. This sequence encodes CASSGGSSGNTGELFF. The rearrangement joins TRBV19 to TRBJ2-2, with TRBD2 matching over 7 bases. V gave up 5 bases and J gave up 2 bases; unmatched junction bases: 8. The CDR3 runs to 16 residues. CDR1 and CDR2 from the germline V gene are LNHDA and SQIVND (reference sequence).

This chain connects TRBV4-2 to TRBJ2-7; TRBD2 agrees at 7 bases. Unmatched junction bases numbered 5, after V lost 2 bases and J lost 7 bases. Germline V lookup: CDR1 LGHNA, CDR2 YNFKEQ. This CDR3 spans 13 amino acids. CDR3 sequence reads: CASSQKRDWEQYF. In DNA form, the CDR3 reads TGTGCCAGCAGCCAAAAGCGGGACTGGGAGCAGTACTTC.

V is TRBV5-1 and J is TRBJ2-7, with TRBD1 identical over 7 bases. V lost 4 bases, J lost 0 bases, and 7 bases stayed unmatched. The CDR3 totals 15 residues. The germline gives CDR1 SGHRS, CDR2 YFSETQ. The CDR3 sequence is CASSPTGSPSYEQYF. CDR3 DNA: TGCGCCAGCAGCCCGACAGGGTCCCCCTCCTACGAGCAGTACTTC.

This chain connects TRBV3-1 (or the pseudogene TRBV3-2) to TRBJ1-2; 7 nucleotides align to TRBD1. The CDR3 extends over 16 amino acids. Trimming took 5 bases from V and 4 from J; bases not matched to a gene: 13. The germline gives CDR1 LGHDT, CDR2 YNNKEL (reference sequence). The CDR3 reads CASSAGGSRGIYGYTF. As DNA, the CDR3 is TGTGCCAGCAGCGCAGGGGGGAGCAGGGGCATCTATGGCTACACCTTC.

The chain employs TRBV28 and TRBJ1-5; perhaps TRBD1 as D (5 bases). Germline V gives CDR1 MDHEN, CDR2 SYDVKM. The CDR3 has 16 residues. V shed 4 bases and J shed 3 bases, with 16 bases lying between them. The DNA for the CDR3 is TGTGCCAGCAGTTCTTTCATCCAGGGATACAATCAGCCCCAGCATTTT. Translated, it gives CASSSFIQGYNQPQHF.

This chain connects TRBV7-2 to TRBJ1-1, with 7 bases that match TRBD1. The CDR3 totals 15 residues. CDR1 and CDR2 from the germline V gene are SGHTA and FQGNSA. V trimming: 8 bases; J trimming: 1 base; junction bases outside the gene matches: 10. CDR3: CASSSTGDGNTEAFF. The CDR3 bases are TGTGCCAGCTCGTCTACAGGGGATGGGAACACTGAAGCTTTCTTT.

The V gene is TRBV5-1, the J gene TRBJ2-5, with TRBD2 identical over 11 bases. Germline V lookup: CDR1 SGHRS, CDR2 YFSETQ. V lost 5 bases and J lost 1; bases outside the gene matches: 4. CDR3 length: 15 residues. CDR3 nucleotide sequence: TGCGCCAGCAGGTCGACTAGCGGGATCCAAGAGACCCAGTACTTC. It yields the protein CASRSTSGIQETQYF.

The chain combines TRBV7-2 with TRBJ1-5; 7 positions agree with TRBD1. Germline lookup yields CDR1 SGHTA and CDR2 FQGNSA. CDR3 length: 18 amino acids. The trim removed 5 bases at V and 3 bases at J, leaving 16 bases unmatched. The CDR3, as DNA: TGTGCCAGCAGCCCTAAGGTAGGGGGCGCGGGGTCCAATCAGCCCCAGCATTTT. It yields the protein CASSPKVGGAGSNQPQHF.

The V call is TRBV6-5, the J call TRBJ1-2; no clear D gene. Germline assignment: CDR1 MNHEY and CDR2 SVGAGI. The CDR3 has 14 residues. Trimming took 8 bases from V and 4 from J, leaving 17 bases between them. DNA of the CDR3: TGTGCCAGCCGCCCGACCCGGGTTTTCTATGGCTACACCTTC. It yields the protein CASRPTRVFYGYTF.